This paragraph reports one T cell receptor beta chain. Germline values: CDR1 SEHNR, CDR2 FQNEAQ (reference sequence). Between the trimmed V and J ends, which lost 3 bases and 4 bases, there was a span of 12 bases. There are 14 residues in the CDR3. The data stem from a study of CD8 T cells in Susac syndrome. Turning to the study itself: When blood was drawn, patients with Susac syndrome were on intravenous immunoglobulin alone, on corticosteroids, or therapy-naive.

RNA, at roughly 0.45 to 1 ug, was reverse transcribed with random hexamers. Amplification of the TCR beta CDR3 was carried out by immunoSEQ multiplex PCR, which spanned a total of 54 Vbeta and 13 Jbeta segments. TCRdb called the immunoSEQ multiplex PCR reads again in MiXCR, with one record for every CDR3 protein. The table has approximately 80,000 distinct CDR3 sequences, less than 95% seen once. The authors sequenced TCR beta from blood CD8+ and CD4+ T cells. Patients with Susac syndrome fulfilled recently defined diagnostic criteria for definite or probable disease. Specimen: CD8+ T cells from PBMCs. The rearrangement links TRBV7-9 to TRBJ2-5, with no clear D. The clonotype originates from a human donor with Susac syndrome. The DNA for the CDR3 is TGTGCCAGCAGCTTGGCCGGGTTGGCAGAGACCCAGTACTTC. The encoded protein is CASSLAGLAETQYF.